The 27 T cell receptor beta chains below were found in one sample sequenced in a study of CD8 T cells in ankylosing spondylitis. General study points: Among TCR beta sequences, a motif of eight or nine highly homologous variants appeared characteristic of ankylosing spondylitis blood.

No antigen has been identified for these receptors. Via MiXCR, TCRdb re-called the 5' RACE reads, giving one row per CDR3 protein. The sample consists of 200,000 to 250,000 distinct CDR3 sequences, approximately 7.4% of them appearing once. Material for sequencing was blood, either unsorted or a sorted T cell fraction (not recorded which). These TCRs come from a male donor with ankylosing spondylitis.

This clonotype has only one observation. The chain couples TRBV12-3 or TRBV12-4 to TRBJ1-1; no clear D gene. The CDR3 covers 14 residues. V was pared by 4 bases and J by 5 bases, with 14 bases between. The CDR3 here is CASSSDLGVTEAFF. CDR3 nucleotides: TGTGCCAGCAGTTCGGACCTAGGAGTTACTGAAGCTTTCTTT.

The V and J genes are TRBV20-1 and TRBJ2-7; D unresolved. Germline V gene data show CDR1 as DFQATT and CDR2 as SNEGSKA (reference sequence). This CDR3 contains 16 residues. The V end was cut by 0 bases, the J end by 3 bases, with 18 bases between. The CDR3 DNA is TGCAGTGCTAGAGATCACGCGAGACCTTCCGTCTACGAGCAGTACTTC. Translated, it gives CSARDHARPSVYEQYF.

CDR3 bases: TGCAGTGCTAGGGGGTCGCGGGACAGCTCCTACGAGCAGTACTTC. It yields the protein CSARGSRDSSYEQYF. This chain connects TRBV20-1 to TRBJ2-7, with D tentatively TRBD1 (7 bases). The CDR3 length is 15 residues. Per germline, CDR1 DFQATT and CDR2 SNEGSKA (reference sequence). V was pared by 3 bases and J by 0 bases, with 15 bases between.

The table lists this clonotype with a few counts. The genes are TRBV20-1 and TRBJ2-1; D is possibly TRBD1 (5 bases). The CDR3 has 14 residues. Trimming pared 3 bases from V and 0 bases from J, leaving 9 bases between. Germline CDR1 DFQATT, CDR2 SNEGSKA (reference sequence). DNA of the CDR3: TGCAGTGCTAGGACAGCTCCCTCCTACAATGAGCAGTTCTTC. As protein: CSARTAPSYNEQFF.

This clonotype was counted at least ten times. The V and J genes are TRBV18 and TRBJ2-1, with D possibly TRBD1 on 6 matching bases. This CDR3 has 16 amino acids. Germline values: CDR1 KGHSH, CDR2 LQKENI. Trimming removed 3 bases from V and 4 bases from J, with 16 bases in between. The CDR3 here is CASSPRDTILYNEQFF. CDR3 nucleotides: TGTGCCAGCTCACCTCGGGACACCATCCTGTACAATGAGCAGTTCTTC. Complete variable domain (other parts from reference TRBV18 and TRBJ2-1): NAGVMQNPRHLVRRRGQEARLRCSPMKGHSHVYWYRQLPEEGLKFMVYLQKENIIDESGMPKERFSAEFPKEGPSILRIQQVVRGDSAAYFCASSPRDTILYNEQFFGPGTRLTVL.

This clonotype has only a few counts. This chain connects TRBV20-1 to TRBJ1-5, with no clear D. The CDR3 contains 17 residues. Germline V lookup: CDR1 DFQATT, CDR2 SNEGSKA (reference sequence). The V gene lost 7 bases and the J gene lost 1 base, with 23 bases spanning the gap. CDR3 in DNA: TGCAGTGTTCCCGGCCTCAAAGACACCTCAAGCAATCAGCCCCAGCATTTT. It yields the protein CSVPGLKDTSSNQPQHF.

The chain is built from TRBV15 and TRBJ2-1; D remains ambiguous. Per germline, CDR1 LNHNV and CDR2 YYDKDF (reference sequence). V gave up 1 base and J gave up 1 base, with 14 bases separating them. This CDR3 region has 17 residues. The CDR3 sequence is CATSRASPGRSYNEQFF. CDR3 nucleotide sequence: TGTGCCACCAGCAGAGCTAGTCCCGGACGATCCTACAATGAGCAGTTCTTC. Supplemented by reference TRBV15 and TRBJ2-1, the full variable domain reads DAMVIQNPRYQVTQFGKPVTLSCSQTLNHNVMYWYQQKSSQAPKLLFHYYDKDFNNEADTPDNFQSRRPNTSFCFLDIRSPGLGDTAMYLCATSRASPGRSYNEQFFGPGTRLTVL.

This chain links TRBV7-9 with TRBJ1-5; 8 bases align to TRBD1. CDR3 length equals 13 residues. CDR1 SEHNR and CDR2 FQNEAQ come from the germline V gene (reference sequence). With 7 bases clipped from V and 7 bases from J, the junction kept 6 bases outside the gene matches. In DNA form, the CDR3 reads TGTGCCAGCAACTCAGGGGGCGGGCAGCCCCAGCATTTT. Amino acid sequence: CASNSGGGQPQHF.

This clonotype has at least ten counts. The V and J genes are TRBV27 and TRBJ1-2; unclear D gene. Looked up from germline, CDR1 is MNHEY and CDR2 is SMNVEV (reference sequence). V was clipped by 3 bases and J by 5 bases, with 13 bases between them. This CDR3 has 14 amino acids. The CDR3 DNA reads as TGTGCCAGCAGTTTTTCAGGAAGTGGGTATGGCTACACCTTC. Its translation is CASSFSGSGYGYTF.

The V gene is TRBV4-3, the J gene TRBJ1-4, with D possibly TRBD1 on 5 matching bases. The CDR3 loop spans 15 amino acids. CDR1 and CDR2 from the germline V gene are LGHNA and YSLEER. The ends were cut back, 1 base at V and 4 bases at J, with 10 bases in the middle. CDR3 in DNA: TGCGCCAGCAGCCAAGGAACAGGAGTTAATGAAAAACTGTTTTTT. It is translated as CASSQGTGVNEKLFF.

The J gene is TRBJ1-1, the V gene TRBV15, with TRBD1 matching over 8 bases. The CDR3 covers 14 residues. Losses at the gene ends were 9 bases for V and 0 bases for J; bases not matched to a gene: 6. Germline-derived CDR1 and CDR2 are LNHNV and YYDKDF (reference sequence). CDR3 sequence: CATKPTGVNTEAFF. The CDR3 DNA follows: TGTGCCACTAAGCCGACAGGGGTGAACACTGAAGCTTTCTTT.

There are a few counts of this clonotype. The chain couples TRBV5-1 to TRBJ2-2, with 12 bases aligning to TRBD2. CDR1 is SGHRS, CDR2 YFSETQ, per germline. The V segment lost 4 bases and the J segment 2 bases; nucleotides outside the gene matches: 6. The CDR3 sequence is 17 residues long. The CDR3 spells CASSPTSGRSNTGELFF. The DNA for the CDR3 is TGCGCCAGCAGCCCGACTAGCGGGAGATCCAACACCGGGGAGCTGTTTTTT.

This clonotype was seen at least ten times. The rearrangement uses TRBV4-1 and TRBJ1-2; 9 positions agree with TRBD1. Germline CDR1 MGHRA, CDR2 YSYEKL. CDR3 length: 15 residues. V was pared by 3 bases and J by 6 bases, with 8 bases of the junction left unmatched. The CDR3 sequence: CASSQTGTGIDGYTF. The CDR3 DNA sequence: TGCGCCAGCAGCCAGACTGGGACAGGGATTGATGGCTACACCTTC.

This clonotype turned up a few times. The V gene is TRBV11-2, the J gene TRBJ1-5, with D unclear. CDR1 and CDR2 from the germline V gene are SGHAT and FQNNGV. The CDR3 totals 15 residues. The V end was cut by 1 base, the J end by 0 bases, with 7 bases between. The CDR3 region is CASSLAPDSNQPQHF. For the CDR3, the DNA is TGTGCCAGCAGCTTAGCCCCAGATAGCAATCAGCCCCAGCATTTT.

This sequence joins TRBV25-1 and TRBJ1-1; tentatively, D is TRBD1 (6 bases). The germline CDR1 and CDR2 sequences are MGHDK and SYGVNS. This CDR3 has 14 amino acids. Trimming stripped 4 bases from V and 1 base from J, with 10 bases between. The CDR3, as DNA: TGTGCCAGCAGTGGCGACAGGTCGAACACTGAAGCTTTCTTT. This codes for CASSGDRSNTEAFF.

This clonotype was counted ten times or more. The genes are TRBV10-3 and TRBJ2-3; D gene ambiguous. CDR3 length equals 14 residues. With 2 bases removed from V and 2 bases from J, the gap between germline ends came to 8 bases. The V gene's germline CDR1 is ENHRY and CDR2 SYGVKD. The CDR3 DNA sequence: TGTGCCATCAGTGAGCTCGTAGCCACAGATACGCAGTATTTT. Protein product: CAISELVATDTQYF.

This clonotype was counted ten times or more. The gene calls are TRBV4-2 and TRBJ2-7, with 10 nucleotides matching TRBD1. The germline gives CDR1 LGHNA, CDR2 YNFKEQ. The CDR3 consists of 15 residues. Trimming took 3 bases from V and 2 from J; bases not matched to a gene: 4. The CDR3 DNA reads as TGTGCCAGCAGCCAGTTAGGGACAGGGGCCTACGAGCAGTACTTC. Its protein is CASSQLGTGAYEQYF.

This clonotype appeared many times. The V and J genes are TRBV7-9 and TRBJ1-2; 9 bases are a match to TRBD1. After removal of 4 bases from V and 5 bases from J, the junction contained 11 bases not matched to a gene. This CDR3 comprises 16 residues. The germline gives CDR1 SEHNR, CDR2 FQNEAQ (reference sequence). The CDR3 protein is CASSSPRDRESYGYTF. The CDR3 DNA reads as TGTGCCAGCAGCTCGCCCCGGGACAGGGAGTCGTATGGCTACACCTTC. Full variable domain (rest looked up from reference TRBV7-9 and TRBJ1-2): DTGVSQNPRHKITKRGQNVTFRCDPISEHNRLYWYRQTLGQGPEFLTYFQNEAQLEKSRLLSDRFSAERPKGSFSTLEIQRTEQGDSAMYLCASSSPRDRESYGYTFGSGTRLTVV.

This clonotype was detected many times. The CDR3 here is CSARDGIAGYEQYF. CDR3 in DNA: TGCAGTGCTAGAGATGGGATAGCGGGTTACGAGCAGTACTTC. This sequence joins TRBV20-1 and TRBJ2-7; 7 bases are a match to TRBD2. V was pared by 0 bases and J by 4 bases, with 6 bases of the junction left unmatched. Per germline, CDR1 DFQATT and CDR2 SNEGSKA (reference sequence). This CDR3 has 14 amino acids.

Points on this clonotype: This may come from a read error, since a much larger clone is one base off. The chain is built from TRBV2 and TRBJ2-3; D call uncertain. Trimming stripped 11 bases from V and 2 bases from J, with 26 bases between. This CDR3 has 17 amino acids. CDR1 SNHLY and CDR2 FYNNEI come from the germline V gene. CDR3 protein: CARSLIKGAVYTDTQYF. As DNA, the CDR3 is TGTGCCCGCTCCCTTATCAAAGGCGCGGTTTACACAGATACGCAGTATTTT.

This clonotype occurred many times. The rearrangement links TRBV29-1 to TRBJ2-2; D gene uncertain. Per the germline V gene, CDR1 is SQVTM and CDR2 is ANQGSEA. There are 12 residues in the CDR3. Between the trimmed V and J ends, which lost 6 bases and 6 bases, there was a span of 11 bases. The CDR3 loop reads CSVYIASGELFF. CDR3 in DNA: TGCAGCGTATACATCGCGTCCGGGGAGCTGTTTTTT.

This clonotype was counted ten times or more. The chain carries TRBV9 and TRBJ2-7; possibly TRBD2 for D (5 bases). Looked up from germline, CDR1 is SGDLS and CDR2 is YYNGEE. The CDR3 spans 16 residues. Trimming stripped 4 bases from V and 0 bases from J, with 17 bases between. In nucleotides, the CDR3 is TGTGCCAGCAGCCCCCGGACCGGGATCGCCTCCTACGAGCAGTACTTC. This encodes CASSPRTGIASYEQYF.

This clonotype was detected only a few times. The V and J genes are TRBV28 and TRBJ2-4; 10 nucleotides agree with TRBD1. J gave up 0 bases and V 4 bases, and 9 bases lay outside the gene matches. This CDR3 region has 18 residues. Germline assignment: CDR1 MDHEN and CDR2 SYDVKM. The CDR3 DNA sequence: TGTGCCAGCAGTTGGGGGACAGGGGCCCTCAAAGCCAAAAACATTCAGTACTTC. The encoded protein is CASSWGTGALKAKNIQYF.

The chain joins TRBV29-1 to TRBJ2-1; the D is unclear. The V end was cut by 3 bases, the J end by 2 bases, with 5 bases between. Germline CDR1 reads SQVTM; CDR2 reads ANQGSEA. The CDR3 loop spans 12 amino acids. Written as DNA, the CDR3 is TGCAGCGTTGATTGGGCCTACAATGAGCAGTTCTTC. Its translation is CSVDWAYNEQFF.

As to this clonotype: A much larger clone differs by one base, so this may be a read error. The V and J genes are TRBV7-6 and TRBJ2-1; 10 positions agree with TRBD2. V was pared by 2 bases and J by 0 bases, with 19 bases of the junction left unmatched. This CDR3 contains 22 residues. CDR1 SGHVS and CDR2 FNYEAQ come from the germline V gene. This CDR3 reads CASSLNSGIAGGTKSSYNEQFF. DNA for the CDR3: TGTGCCAGCAGCTTAAATTCGGGGATAGCGGGAGGCACGAAAAGCTCCTACAATGAGCAGTTCTTC.

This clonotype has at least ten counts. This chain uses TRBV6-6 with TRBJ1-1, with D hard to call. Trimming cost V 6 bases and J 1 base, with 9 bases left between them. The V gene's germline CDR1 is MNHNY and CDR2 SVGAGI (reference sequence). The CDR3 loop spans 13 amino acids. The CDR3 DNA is TGTGCCAGCAGCCGCGATTGGAACACTGAAGCTTTCTTT. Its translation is CASSRDWNTEAFF.

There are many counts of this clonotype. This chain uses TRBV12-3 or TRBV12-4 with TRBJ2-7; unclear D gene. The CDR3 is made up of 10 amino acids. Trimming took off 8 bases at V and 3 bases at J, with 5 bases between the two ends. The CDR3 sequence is CASCGYEQYF. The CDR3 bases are TGTGCCAGCTGTGGCTACGAGCAGTACTTC.